The 17 T cell receptor beta chains below come from one sample, sequenced in a study of naive and memory T cell subsets. An oligonucleotide containing a UMI was ligated to the 3' end of TCR cDNA. Ligated cDNA underwent four rounds of PCR with nested alpha and beta constant region primers and SP2. TCRdb recomputed calls from the 5' RACE reads with MiXCR, one row per CDR3 protein. The table shows about 62,000 distinct CDR3 sequences, with 8% to 9% occurring only once. The receptors originated from a female donor in good health.

This clonotype has at least ten counts. The rearrangement links TRBV5-1 to TRBJ1-1; D unclear. The CDR3 extends over 14 amino acids. V was pared by 0 bases and J by 2 bases, with 8 bases between. Germline V CDR1 and CDR2: SGHRS, YFSETQ. The CDR3 coding sequence is TGCGCCAGCAGCTTGGCGAACAGAAACACTGAAGCTTTCTTT. It translates to CASSLANRNTEAFF.

There are many counts of this clonotype. The chain combines TRBV12-3 or TRBV12-4 with TRBJ1-1, with D possibly matching TRBD1 (5 bases). V lost 9 bases and J 1 base, leaving 21 bases between the germline ends. The CDR3 consists of 16 residues. CDR3 sequence: CASRGGGTFRNTEAFF. The CDR3 DNA is TGTGCCAGTAGGGGAGGTGGGACTTTTAGGAACACTGAAGCTTTCTTT.

This clonotype was counted ten times or more. The CDR3 DNA sequence: TGTGCCATCAGTGGCAGGGGGGACACTGAAGCTTTCTTT. Its translation: CAISGRGDTEAFF. The V gene is TRBV10-3, the J gene TRBJ1-1, with 7 bases lining up with TRBD1. Trimming cost V 4 bases and J 3 bases; bases outside gene matches: 2. Germline values: CDR1 ENHRY, CDR2 SYGVKD. There are 13 residues in the CDR3.

The rearrangement links TRBV7-2 to TRBJ2-5; either TRBD1 or TRBD2 may supply D (6 bases each). The germline CDR1 and CDR2 sequences are SGHTA and FQGNSA. This CDR3 spans 15 amino acids. Trimming cost V 0 bases and J 3 bases, with 11 bases left between them. CDR3 sequence: CASSLAGGKEETQYF. CDR3 nucleotides: TGTGCCAGCAGCTTAGCCGGGGGCAAAGAAGAGACCCAGTACTTC.

The chain is built from TRBV5-6 and TRBJ2-2, with D perhaps matching TRBD1 (6 bases). Germline CDR1 is SGHDT and CDR2 is YYEEEE. The CDR3 loop spans 17 amino acids. V lost 6 bases to trimming and J lost 0 bases, with 18 bases between them. The CDR3 sequence: CASILLGQNPNTGELFF. DNA for the CDR3: TGTGCCAGCATTCTACTCGGACAGAACCCGAACACCGGGGAGCTGTTTTTT.

As to this clonotype: A junction boundary mismatches the germline segment, possibly from a read error. The chain carries TRBV12-3 or TRBV12-4 and TRBJ1-5; D unresolved. The CDR3 sequence is 19 residues long. The chain's CDR3 is CASSLTSLDMMYSNQPQNF. The CDR3 DNA sequence: TGTGCCAGCAGCCTTACCTCCCTAGACATGATGTATAGCAATCAGCCCCAGAATTTT.

The chain recombines TRBV20-1 with TRBJ2-7, with a weak D call TRBD2 (6 bases). CDR3 size: 12 residues. Germline CDR1 reads DFQATT; CDR2 reads SNEGSKA (reference sequence). The ends were cut back, 4 bases at V and 4 bases at J, with 11 bases in the middle. The CDR3 protein is CSATGTAYEQYF. The CDR3 DNA reads as TGCAGTGCTACCGGGACTGCTTACGAGCAGTACTTC.

This clonotype has only one observation. The chain carries TRBV28 and TRBJ2-7, with TRBD1 identical over 7 bases. CDR3 length equals 15 residues. CDR1 and CDR2 (germline): MDHEN, SYDVKM. J lost 0 bases, V lost 6 bases, and 8 bases had no gene match. The chain's CDR3 is CASRLGQLTSYEQYF. Here the CDR3 DNA reads TGTGCCAGCAGATTGGGACAGCTTACCTCCTACGAGCAGTACTTC.

This clonotype was seen a few times. The J gene is TRBJ1-1, the V gene TRBV11-2; D is possibly TRBD1 (6 bases). The CDR3 contains 14 residues. The germline V and J ends were trimmed by 4 bases and 5 bases, with 14 bases remaining between them. Germline lookup yields CDR1 SGHAT and CDR2 FQNNGV. The CDR3 sequence is CASSSSQGTTEAFF. CDR3 nucleotide sequence: TGTGCCAGCAGCTCCTCCCAGGGGACAACTGAAGCTTTCTTT.

The rearrangement uses TRBV5-1 and TRBJ2-4; D gene ambiguous. The germline V gene encodes CDR1 SGHRS and CDR2 YFSETQ. CDR3 length equals 15 residues. V was clipped by 0 bases and J by 3 bases, with 10 bases between them. The CDR3 is CASSLEGYDKNIQYF. CDR3 sequence (DNA): TGCGCCAGCAGCTTGGAAGGGTATGACAAAAACATTCAGTACTTC.

This clonotype was detected ten times or more. The V gene is TRBV20-1, the J gene TRBJ2-1; TRBD2 matches 9 bases. Trimming at V came to 3 bases and at J to 8 bases, leaving 11 bases not matched to a gene. CDR1 and CDR2 from the germline V gene are DFQATT and SNEGSKA (reference sequence). CDR3 size: 15 residues. The CDR3 region is CSASARREGRDEQFF. CDR3 nucleotide sequence: TGCAGTGCTAGTGCTCGGCGGGAGGGCCGCGATGAGCAGTTCTTC.

This clonotype was seen at least ten times. The gene calls are TRBV20-1 and TRBJ2-5, with D unclear. Germline assignment: CDR1 DFQATT and CDR2 SNEGSKA (reference sequence). The length of the CDR3 is 15 residues. Trimming stripped 1 base from V and 2 bases from J, with 14 bases between. The CDR3 sequence: CSARGLELLQETQYF. The CDR3 nucleotides read TGCAGTGCTAGAGGGCTAGAGCTCCTACAAGAGACCCAGTACTTC.

This clonotype was recorded a few times. The gene calls are TRBV11-2 and TRBJ2-6, with D hard to call. This CDR3 is built from 13 residues. V lost 6 bases, J lost 2 bases, and 5 bases lay in between. Germline V lookup: CDR1 SGHAT, CDR2 FQNNGV. CDR3 region: CASRGPGANVLTF. CDR3 nucleotides: TGTGCCAGCAGGGGTCCTGGGGCCAACGTCCTGACTTTC.

At least ten counts were recorded for this clonotype. V usage is TRBV19 and J usage is TRBJ2-2; TRBD1 agrees at 7 bases. In germline, CDR1 is LNHDA, CDR2 SQIVND (reference sequence). The CDR3 runs 14 residues. With 10 bases clipped from V and 6 bases from J, the junction kept 11 bases outside the gene matches. CDR3 DNA sequence: TGTGCCACGCAGCCAGGGGGTGAAGCCGGGGAGCTGTTTTTT. Translating it yields CATQPGGEAGELFF.

This clonotype has just a few counts. In DNA form, the CDR3 reads TGCAGCGTTGAGGCTGGGGACTCCTACAATGAGCAGTTCTTC. Residues: CSVEAGDSYNEQFF. J is TRBJ2-1 and V is TRBV29-1; no firm D call. CDR3 length: 14 residues. V was shortened by 3 bases and J by 0 bases, with 9 bases between the two germline ends. CDR1 is SQVTM and CDR2 is ANQGSEA in the germline V gene.

This clonotype appeared a few times. The J gene is TRBJ1-5, the V gene TRBV27; the D is unclear. Germline CDR1 is MNHEY and CDR2 is SMNVEV (reference sequence). The germline V and J ends were trimmed by 3 bases and 2 bases, with 8 bases remaining between them. This CDR3 has 14 amino acids. The CDR3 loop is CASSLVDGNQPQHF. CDR3 nucleotide sequence: TGTGCCAGCAGTTTGGTCGATGGCAATCAGCCCCAGCATTTT.

The genes are TRBV10-1 and TRBJ2-5, with D unresolved. From germline, CDR1 is WNHNN and CDR2 SYGVQD (reference sequence). Deletions cut 7 bases from V and 2 bases from J, with 8 bases between. The CDR3 sequence is 12 residues long. The CDR3: CASKQPQETQYF. CDR3 DNA sequence: TGCGCCAGCAAACAACCGCAAGAGACCCAGTACTTC.